Described below is a single T cell receptor (beta chain) sequence and its context. TCRdb keeps only in-frame clones here, not all; method: immunoSEQ multiplex PCR. The sample has about 1,900,000 clones, approximately 94% seen once. This entry comes from a study of shared clonotypes between healthy human individuals. This CDR3 comprises 14 residues. Trimming removed 2 bases from V and 3 bases from J; junction bases left unmatched: 5. The germline gives CDR1 SGDLS, CDR2 YYNGEE. The naive CD8 population came from CD45RO-negative cells selected for CCR7, without terminally differentiated effector memory CD45RA+ cells.

This chain links TRBV9 with TRBJ2-7, with 7 bases matching TRBD2. This TCR was recovered from a man aged 18 to 35 in good health. Sequences were obtained from naive CD8+ T cells sorted from blood. CDR3 DNA: TGTGCCAGCAGCGTCTCTAGCGGACACTACGAGCAGTACTTC. Its protein product is CASSVSSGHYEQYF. Using reference TRBV9 and TRBJ2-7 for the parts outside the CDR3, the full variable domain is DSGVTQTPKHLITATGQRVTLRCSPRSGDLSVYWYQQSLDQGLQFLIQYYNGEERAKGNILERFSAQQFPDLHSELNLSSLELGDSALYFCASSVSSGHYEQYFGPGTRLTVT.